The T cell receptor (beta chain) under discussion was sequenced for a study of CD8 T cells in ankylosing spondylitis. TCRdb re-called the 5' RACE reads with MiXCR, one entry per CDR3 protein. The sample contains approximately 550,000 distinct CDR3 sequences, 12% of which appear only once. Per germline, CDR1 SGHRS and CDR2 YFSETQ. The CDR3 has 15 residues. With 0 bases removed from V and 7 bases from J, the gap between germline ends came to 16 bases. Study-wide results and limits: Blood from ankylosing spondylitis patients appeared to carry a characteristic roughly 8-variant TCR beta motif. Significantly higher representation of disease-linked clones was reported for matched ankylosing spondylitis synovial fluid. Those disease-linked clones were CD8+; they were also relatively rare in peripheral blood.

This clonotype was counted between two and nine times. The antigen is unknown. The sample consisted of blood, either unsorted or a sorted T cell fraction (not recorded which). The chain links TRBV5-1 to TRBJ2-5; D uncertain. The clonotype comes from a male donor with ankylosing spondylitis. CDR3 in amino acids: CASSLGLSTRRTQYF. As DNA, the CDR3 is TGCGCCAGCAGCTTGGGGTTGAGTACACGACGGACCCAGTACTTC.